The next 9 T cell receptor beta chains were all read from a single sample in a study of tissue T cells after allogeneic stem cell transplantation. Data came from immunoSEQ multiplex PCR; TCRdb stores just in-frame clones and leaves some out. Counted here are some 47,000 clones, around 66% occurring once; the ten biggest clones make up 0.45% to 0.7%. The sequenced sample was sorted cells pooled from one or two spleens. The receptors here all came from a pool of C57BL/6 mice in good health.

In regard to this clone: Gene labels here are mouse ones. The CDR3 end falls 1 residue outside the read, so it is completed with the germline J gene. The rearrangement uses TRBV5 and TRBJ2-7, with 12 positions matching TRBD2. In germline, CDR1 is LGHNA, CDR2 YNLKQL (reference sequence). V shed 4 bases and J 5 bases; nucleotides not matched to a gene: 3. This CDR3 has 14 amino acids. CDR3 in amino acids: CASSPDWGGDEQYF. The DNA read from the CDR3 is TGTGCCAGCAGCCCCGACTGGGGGGGCGATGAACAGTAC.

This clone has more than one count but fewer than ten. Gene names and germline match the mouse. The sequence runs out 1 residue before the end of the CDR3; the remainder is reconstructed from the germline J gene. This sequence joins TRBV31 and TRBJ2-7, with 7 positions matching TRBD1. This CDR3 is 12 amino acids long. V dropped 0 bases and J dropped 7; count of bases not matched to a gene: 3. The V gene's germline CDR1 is GKSSPN and CDR2 SITVG. CDR3 loop: CAWSLTQGEQYF. The CDR3 bases that were read are TGTGCCTGGAGTCTAACACAGGGGGAACAGTAC.

On this clone itself: Genes and germline come from the mouse. Coverage ceases 1 residue before the CDR3 finishes, and the germline J gene fills in the end. The chain carries TRBV13-3 and TRBJ1-1; TRBD1 is a possible D gene (6 bases). Germline assignment: CDR1 NNHDY and CDR2 SYVADS. V shed 1 base and J shed 0 bases, with 7 bases lying between them. The CDR3 runs to 14 residues. CDR3 sequence: CASSDQGTNTEVFF. The CDR3 bases that were read are TGTGCCAGCAGTGATCAGGGGACAAACACAGAAGTCTTC.

The count of this clone is one. Germline and genes: mouse. The read finishes 1 residue shy of the CDR3 end, and the germline J gene is used to complete it. The chain combines TRBV13-2 with TRBJ2-1; 7 bases fit TRBD1. V was clipped by 0 bases and J by 1 base; unmatched bases: 4. Germline V CDR1 and CDR2: NNHNN, SYGAGS (reference sequence). There are 16 residues in the CDR3. Here the CDR3 reads CASGDARDRNYAEQFF. The covered CDR3 bases are TGTGCCAGCGGTGATGCAAGGGACAGAAACTATGCTGAGCAGTTC.

About this clone itself: Germline and genes here are mouse. Read data end 1 residue before the CDR3 end; the end is taken from the germline J gene. The chain uses TRBV2 and TRBJ2-3; 8 nucleotides line up with TRBD2. Germline loops: CDR1 LGHNA, CDR2 YSYQKL. V lost 0 bases, J lost 6 bases, and 2 bases stayed unmatched. This CDR3 region has 14 residues. Partial CDR3 DNA: TGTGCCAGCAGCCAAGACTGGGGGGACGAAACGCTGTAT. Protein sequence: CASSQDWGDETLY. The CDR3 reads in full as CASSQDWGDETLYF.

Worth noting for this clone: The gene names given are mouse names. The CDR3 end falls 1 residue outside the read, so it is completed with the germline J gene. This sequence joins TRBV5 and TRBJ1-3; D is unresolved. The CDR3 runs 15 residues. The V end lost 0 bases, the J end lost 0 bases, and 6 bases lay between the germline ends. CDR1 is LGHNA, CDR2 YNLKQL, per germline (reference sequence). CDR3 protein: CASSQEGYSGNTLYF. Partial CDR3 DNA: TGTGCCAGCAGCCAAGAAGGATATTCTGGAAATACGCTCTAT.

A remark on this clone: Gene names and germline match the mouse. The read stops 1 residue short of the end of the CDR3; the missing end is completed from the germline J gene. This rearrangement joins TRBV1 to TRBJ1-4, with TRBD1 as a possible D gene (5 bases). This CDR3 is built from 14 residues. Between the trimmed V and J ends, which lost 4 bases and 0 bases, there was a span of 6 bases. Germline CDR1 and CDR2: NSQYPW and LRSPGD (reference sequence). The sequenced part of the CDR3 DNA is TGCACCTGCAGTGGACAGATTTCCAACGAAAGATTATTT. The encoded protein is CTCSGQISNERLF. The CDR3 in its entirety is CTCSGQISNERLFF. The full variable domain, its missing parts supplied by reference TRBV1 and TRBJ1-4, is VTLLEQNPRWRLVPRGQAVNLRCILKNSQYPWMSWYQQDLQKQLQWLFTLRSPGDKEVKSLPGADYLATRVTDTELRLQVANMSQGRTLYCTCSGQISNERLFFGHGTKLSVL.

To note about this clone: Any gene name here is a mouse gene name. The read finishes 1 residue shy of the CDR3 end, and the germline J gene is used to complete it. J is TRBJ1-1 and V is TRBV13-3; D uncertain. V gave up 0 bases and J gave up 3 bases, with 3 bases separating them. Germline lookup yields CDR1 NNHDY and CDR2 SYVADS. The CDR3 is made up of 12 amino acids. Incomplete CDR3 DNA: TGTGCCAGCAGTGATGGGGACACAGAAGTCTTC. It is translated as CASSDGDTEVF. In full, the CDR3 reads CASSDGDTEVFF.

To note about this clone: Mouse names are used for the genes. The read terminates 1 residue before the CDR3 end, so the remaining end is supplied by the germline J gene. The genes are TRBV16 and TRBJ1-5; 8 nucleotides align to TRBD1. With 5 bases clipped from V and 3 bases from J, the junction kept 6 bases outside the gene matches. CDR3 length: 15 amino acids. CDR1 is SGHSA, CDR2 FRNQAP, per germline. The CDR3 reads CASSAGTGFNQAPLF. The DNA read from the CDR3 is TGTGCAAGCAGCGCCGGGACAGGCTTCAACCAGGCTCCGCTT. Full variable domain (missing parts from reference TRBV16 and TRBJ1-5): NAGVIQTPRHKVTGKGQEATLWCEPISGHSAVFWYRQTIVQGLEFLTYFRNQAPIDDSGMPKERFSAQMPNQSHSTLKIQSTQPQDSAVYLCASSAGTGFNQAPLFGEGTRLSVL.